This T cell receptor (beta chain) was obtained from a study of T cell changes during pregnancy in multiple sclerosis. This CDR3 region has 14 residues. Germline CDR1 is SGHVS and CDR2 is FQNEAQ. V dropped 3 bases and J dropped 7 bases, with 13 bases sitting between them. Clones were read by immunoSEQ multiplex PCR, and TCRdb kept only the in-frame ones, dropping some. Here the sample spans 100,000 or so clones, approximately 93% being singletons. The input for sequencing was peripheral blood, taken after pregnancy. This sequence was found in a female donor with multiple sclerosis, enrolled in a pregnancy study. V usage is TRBV7-8 and J usage is TRBJ2-4; D remains ambiguous. In nucleotides, the CDR3 is TGTGCCAGCAGCTTCCCCGATGAGAGGAACATTCAGTACTTC. Protein sequence: CASSFPDERNIQYF.